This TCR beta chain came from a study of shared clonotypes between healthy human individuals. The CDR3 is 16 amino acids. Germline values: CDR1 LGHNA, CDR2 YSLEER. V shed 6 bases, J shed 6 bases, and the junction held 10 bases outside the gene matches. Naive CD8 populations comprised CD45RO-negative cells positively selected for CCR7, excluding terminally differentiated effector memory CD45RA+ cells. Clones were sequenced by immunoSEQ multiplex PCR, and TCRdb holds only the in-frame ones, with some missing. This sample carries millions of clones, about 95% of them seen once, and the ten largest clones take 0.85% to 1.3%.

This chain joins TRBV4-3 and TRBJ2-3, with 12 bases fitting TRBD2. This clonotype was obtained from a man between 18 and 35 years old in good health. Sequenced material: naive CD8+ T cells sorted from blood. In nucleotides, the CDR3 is TGCGCCAGCAGATCCCAGACTAGCGGGGGAATGGATACGCAGTATTTT. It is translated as CASRSQTSGGMDTQYF.